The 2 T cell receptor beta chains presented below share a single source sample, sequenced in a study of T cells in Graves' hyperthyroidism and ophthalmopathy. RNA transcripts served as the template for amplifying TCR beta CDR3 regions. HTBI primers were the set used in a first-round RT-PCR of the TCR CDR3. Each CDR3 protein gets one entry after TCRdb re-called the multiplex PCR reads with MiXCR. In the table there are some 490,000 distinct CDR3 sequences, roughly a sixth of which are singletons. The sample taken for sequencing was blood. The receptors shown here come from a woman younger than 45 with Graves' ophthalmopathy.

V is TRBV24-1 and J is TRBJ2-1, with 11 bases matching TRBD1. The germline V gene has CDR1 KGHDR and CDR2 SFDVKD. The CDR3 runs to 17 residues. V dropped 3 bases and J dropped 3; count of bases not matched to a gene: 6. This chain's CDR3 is CATSDGLGTGGYNEQFF. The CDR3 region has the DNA TGTGCCACCAGTGATGGGCTCGGGACAGGGGGCTACAATGAGCAGTTCTTC.

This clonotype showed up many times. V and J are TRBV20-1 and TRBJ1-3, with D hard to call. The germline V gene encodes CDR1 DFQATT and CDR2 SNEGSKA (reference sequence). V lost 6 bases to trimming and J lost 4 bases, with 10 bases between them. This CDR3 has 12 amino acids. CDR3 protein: CSAITVGNTIYF. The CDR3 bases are TGCAGTGCCATAACAGTAGGAAACACCATATATTTT.